This T cell receptor (beta chain) is from a study of cytomegalovirus exposure and HLA in healthy donors. This CDR3 comprises 14 residues. CDR1 is GTSNPN, CDR2 SVGIG, per germline (reference sequence). Trimming removed 2 bases from V and 4 bases from J, with 12 bases in between. A multiplex PCR was run with 60 Vbeta primers and 13 Jbeta primers. The repertoire was sequenced with immunoSEQ multiplex PCR; TCRdb's copy has only in-frame clones and lacks some. The sample has 100,000 to 150,000 clones, 15% seen once. This clone was counted a few times. This chain uses TRBV30 with TRBJ2-1, with a weak D call TRBD2 (6 bases). The sample was PBMCs. This receptor was obtained from a woman in her late teens or twenties in good health and CMV-seronegative. The CDR3 nucleotides read TGTGCCTGGAGTCGGAGGGGAGTTTACAATGAGCAGTTCTTC. Its protein product is CAWSRRGVYNEQFF.